The 9 T cell receptor beta chains given below trace back to one sample, sequenced in a study of blood T cell repertoires in COVID-19. Clones were sequenced by immunoSEQ multiplex PCR, and TCRdb holds only the in-frame ones, with some missing. Of about 210,000 clones in the sample, 70% to 90% were seen once. The sample consisted of peripheral blood. The receptor source for this set is a woman over 75 with acute or convalescent COVID-19.

The rearrangement joins TRBV2 to TRBJ1-1, with D unclear. The V end lost 4 bases, the J end lost 5 bases, and 17 bases lay between the germline ends. This CDR3 comprises 15 residues. CDR1 SNHLY and CDR2 FYNNEI come from the germline V gene. The CDR3 bases are TGTGCCAGCAGTGTCTCCGGTCGCGGAGAAACTGAAGCTTTCTTT. It yields the protein CASSVSGRGETEAFF.

This clone appeared a single time. V is TRBV4-3 and J is TRBJ2-3; D ambiguous. The CDR3 spans 13 residues. Trimming stripped 0 bases from V and 4 bases from J, with 5 bases between. Germline V CDR1 and CDR2: LGHNA, YSLEER. The CDR3 bases are TGCGCCAGCAGCCAAGATACTGCAGATACGCAGTATTTT. This sequence encodes CASSQDTADTQYF.

The chain employs TRBV7-8 and TRBJ1-2; 8 bases are a match to TRBD1. CDR1 SGHVS and CDR2 FQNEAQ come from the germline V gene. V was pared by 5 bases and J by 4 bases, with 3 bases of the junction left unmatched. The CDR3 is 13 amino acids. The DNA for the CDR3 is TGTGCCAGCAGCCGACAGGGGTCCTATGGCTACACCTTC. Translated: CASSRQGSYGYTF.

The table lists this clone with a count of one. The chain combines TRBV19 with TRBJ1-5; D perhaps matches TRBD1 (5 bases). Trimming removed 5 bases from V and 4 bases from J, with 15 bases in between. The germline V gene has CDR1 LNHDA and CDR2 SQIVND (reference sequence). This CDR3 region has 15 residues. The CDR3 sequence: CASSVRDLRNQPQHF. The CDR3 DNA sequence: TGTGCCAGTAGTGTCAGGGATTTAAGGAATCAGCCCCAGCATTTT.

The V and J genes are TRBV28 and TRBJ2-3, with TRBD2 matching over 14 bases. J was trimmed by 4 bases and V by 4 bases; bases with no gene match: 4. The CDR3 contains 16 residues. CDR1 and CDR2 from the germline V gene are MDHEN and SYDVKM. The CDR3 bases are TGTGCCAGCAGTTCGGGACTAGCGGGAGAGGCAGATACGCAGTATTTT. It specifies CASSSGLAGEADTQYF.

The genes are TRBV7-2 and TRBJ1-2; D is unresolved. The CDR3 sequence is 15 residues long. Germline V gene data show CDR1 as SGHTA and CDR2 as FQGNSA. Deletions cut 2 bases from V and 3 bases from J, with 13 bases between. DNA of the CDR3: TGTGCCAGCAGCTTATCCCAGGCTCTGGACTATGGCTACACCTTC. Translating gives CASSLSQALDYGYTF.

The V and J genes are TRBV7-2 and TRBJ2-4, with 7 bases aligning to TRBD2. This CDR3 is built from 14 residues. Germline V CDR1 and CDR2: SGHTA, FQGNSA. J was trimmed by 7 bases and V by 5 bases; bases with no gene match: 8. Here the CDR3 reads CASSPSGSGNIQYF. CDR3 sequence (DNA): TGTGCCAGCAGCCCCTCGGGTAGCGGGAACATTCAGTACTTC.

The J gene is TRBJ1-1, the V gene TRBV6-1; D call uncertain. CDR3 length equals 13 residues. Per germline, CDR1 MNHNS and CDR2 SASEGT. V lost 2 bases, J lost 0 bases, and 4 bases lay in between. CDR3 sequence (DNA): TGTGCCAGCAGTGAACGGGTGAACACTGAAGCTTTCTTT. Translated, it gives CASSERVNTEAFF.

V gene TRBV5-4 combines with J gene TRBJ1-6; D unclear. The germline V gene encodes CDR1 SGHNT and CDR2 YYREEE (reference sequence). The CDR3 is 14 residues long. Trimming stripped 0 bases from V and 6 bases from J, with 7 bases between. The CDR3: CASSLDSFNSPLHF. The CDR3 region has the DNA TGTGCCAGCAGCTTGGATAGCTTTAATTCACCCCTCCACTTT.